These 2 T cell receptor beta chains were all obtained from the same sample, sequenced in a study of cytomegalovirus exposure and HLA in healthy donors. It was with 60 Vbeta and 13 Jbeta primers that the PCR ran. This table comes from immunoSEQ multiplex PCR, and its TCRdb copy is limited to in-frame clones, with some not included. This repertoire shows 95,000 to 150,000 clones, about two thirds found once; its top ten account for under 5.5%. Sequenced sample: PBMCs. Receptor source: a man between 60 and 70 years old in good health and CMV-seropositive.

This chain links TRBV5-1 with TRBJ1-2, with 8 nucleotides matching TRBD1. V lost 0 bases, J lost 7 bases, and 11 bases stayed unmatched. CDR3 size: 16 residues. Germline CDR1 reads SGHRS; CDR2 reads YFSETQ. CDR3 sequence: CASSLAVGTGRFGYTF. The DNA of the CDR3 is TGCGCCAGCAGCTTGGCAGTCGGGACAGGAAGGTTTGGCTACACCTTC.

J is TRBJ2-4 and V is TRBV7-9; 8 bases line up with TRBD1. The CDR3 sequence is 15 residues long. The V gene's germline CDR1 is SEHNR and CDR2 FQNEAQ (reference sequence). V dropped 2 bases and J dropped 7; count of bases not matched to a gene: 7. The CDR3 DNA sequence: TGTGCCAGCAGCTTAACGCGACAGGGGTCGAACATTCAGTACTTC. Its protein product is CASSLTRQGSNIQYF. Combining the CDR3 with reference TRBV7-9 and TRBJ2-4 gives the whole variable domain DTGVSQNPRHKITKRGQNVTFRCDPISEHNRLYWYRQTLGQGPEFLTYFQNEAQLEKSRLLSDRFSAERPKGSFSTLEIQRTEQGDSAMYLCASSLTRQGSNIQYFGAGTRLSVL.